The present T cell receptor (beta chain) was sequenced within a study of blood T cell repertoires in COVID-19. Study-wide context: The United States, Italy and Spain provided the acute and convalescent COVID-19 samples. PBMCs, B-cell-depleted T cells, or T cells provided the cDNA or gDNA that made up the material.

As processed by the authors: It was from reference gene primer amplification that nucleated cell counts were estimated. Sequencing used immunoSEQ multiplex PCR; TCRdb keeps in-frame clones, though not all of them. That table is the source of V, J and clone size, and D and trimming were worked out from the DNA. The sample lists tens of thousands of clones; 88% were seen once. After removal of 4 bases from V and 5 bases from J, the junction contained 3 bases not matched to a gene. This CDR3 has 15 residues. Germline V CDR1 and CDR2: LNHDA, SQIVND (reference sequence). This TCR was sampled from a human donor in a cohort sampled during active COVID-19. The chain employs TRBV19 and TRBJ2-2; 11 bases are a match to TRBD1. Sequenced sample: peripheral blood. CDR3 region: CASSTGTGGTGELFF. CDR3 bases: TGTGCCAGTAGTACCGGGACAGGGGGGACCGGGGAGCTGTTTTTT.